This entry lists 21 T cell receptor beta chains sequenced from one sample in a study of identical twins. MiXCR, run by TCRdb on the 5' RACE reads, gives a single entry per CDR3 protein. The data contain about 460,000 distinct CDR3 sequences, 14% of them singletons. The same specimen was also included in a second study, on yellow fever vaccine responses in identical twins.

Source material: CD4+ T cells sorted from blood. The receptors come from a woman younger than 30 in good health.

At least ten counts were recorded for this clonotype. The CDR3 nucleotides are TGCGCCAGCAGCAACTTGGGACGGACCGGGGAGCTGTTTTTT. Translating it yields CASSNLGRTGELFF. The chain is built from TRBV4-1 and TRBJ2-2; D could derive from TRBD1 or TRBD2 (5 bases each). The CDR3 has 14 residues. The germline CDR1 and CDR2 sequences are MGHRA and YSYEKL. Trimming took 5 bases from V and 5 from J, leaving 12 bases between them.

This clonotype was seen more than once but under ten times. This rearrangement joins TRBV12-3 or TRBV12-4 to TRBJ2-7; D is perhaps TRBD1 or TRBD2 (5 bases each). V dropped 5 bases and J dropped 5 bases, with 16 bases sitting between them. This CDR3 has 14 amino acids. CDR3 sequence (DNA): TGTGCCAGCAGTGAGGGACGGATCATGAACGAGCAGTACTTC. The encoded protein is CASSEGRIMNEQYF.

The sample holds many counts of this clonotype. CDR3 coding DNA: TGCAGTGCTAGGCTGAACACTGAAGCTTTCTTT. It translates to CSARLNTEAFF. The chain recombines TRBV20-1 with TRBJ1-1; no reliable D call. The CDR3 extends over 11 amino acids. With 3 bases removed from V and 0 bases from J, the gap between germline ends came to 2 bases. Looked up from germline, CDR1 is DFQATT and CDR2 is SNEGSKA (reference sequence).

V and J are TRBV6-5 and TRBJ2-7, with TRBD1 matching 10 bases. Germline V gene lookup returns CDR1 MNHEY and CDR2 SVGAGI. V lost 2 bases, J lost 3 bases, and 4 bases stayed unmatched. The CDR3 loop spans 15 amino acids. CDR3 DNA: TGTGCCAGCAGTTACGCCGGGGACAGGGGCTACGAGCAGTACTTC. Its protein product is CASSYAGDRGYEQYF.

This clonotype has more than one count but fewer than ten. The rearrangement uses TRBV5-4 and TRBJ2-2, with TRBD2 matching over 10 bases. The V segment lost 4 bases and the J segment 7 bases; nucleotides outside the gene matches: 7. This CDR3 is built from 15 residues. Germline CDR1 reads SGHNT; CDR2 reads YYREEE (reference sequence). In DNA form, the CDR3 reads TGTGCCAGCAGCGGCGGGACTAGCGTTCACGGGGAGCTGTTTTTT. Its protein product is CASSGGTSVHGELFF. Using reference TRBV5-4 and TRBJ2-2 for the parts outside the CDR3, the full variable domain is ETGVTQSPTHLIKTRGQQVTLRCSSQSGHNTVSWYQQALGQGPQFIFQYYREEENGRGNFPPRFSGLQFPNYSSELNVNALELDDSALYLCASSGGTSVHGELFFGEGSRLTVL.

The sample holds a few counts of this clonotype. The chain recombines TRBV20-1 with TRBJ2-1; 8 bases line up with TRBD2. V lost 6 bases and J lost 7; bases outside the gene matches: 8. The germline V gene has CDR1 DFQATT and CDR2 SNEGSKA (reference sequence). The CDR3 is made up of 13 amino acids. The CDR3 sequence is CSAEIAGTNEQFF. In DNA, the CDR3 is TGCAGTGCGGAAATAGCGGGAACGAATGAGCAGTTCTTC.

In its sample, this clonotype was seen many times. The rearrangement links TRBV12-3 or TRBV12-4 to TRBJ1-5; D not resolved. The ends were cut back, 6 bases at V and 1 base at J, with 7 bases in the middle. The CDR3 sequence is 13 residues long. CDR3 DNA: TGTGCCAGCAGCCTGTTAAGCAATCAGCCCCAGCATTTT. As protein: CASSLLSNQPQHF.

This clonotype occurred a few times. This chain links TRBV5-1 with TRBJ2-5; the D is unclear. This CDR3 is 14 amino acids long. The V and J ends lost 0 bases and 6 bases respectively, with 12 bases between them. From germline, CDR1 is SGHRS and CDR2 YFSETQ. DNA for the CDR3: TGCGCCAGCAGCTTGGAGGGCGGCCTCCAGACCCAGTACTTC. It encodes CASSLEGGLQTQYF.

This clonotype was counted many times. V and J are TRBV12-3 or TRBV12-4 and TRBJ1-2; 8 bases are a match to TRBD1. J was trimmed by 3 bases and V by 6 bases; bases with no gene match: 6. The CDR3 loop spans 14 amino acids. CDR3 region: CASSDRGMDYGYTF. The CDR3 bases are TGTGCCAGCAGCGACAGGGGTATGGACTATGGCTACACCTTC.

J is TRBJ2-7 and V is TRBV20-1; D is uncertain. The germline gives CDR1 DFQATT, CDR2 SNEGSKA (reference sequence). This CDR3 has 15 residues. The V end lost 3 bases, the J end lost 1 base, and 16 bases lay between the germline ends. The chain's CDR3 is CSARTTPLKSYEQYF. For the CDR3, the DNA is TGCAGTGCTAGGACCACGCCCCTCAAATCCTACGAGCAGTACTTC.

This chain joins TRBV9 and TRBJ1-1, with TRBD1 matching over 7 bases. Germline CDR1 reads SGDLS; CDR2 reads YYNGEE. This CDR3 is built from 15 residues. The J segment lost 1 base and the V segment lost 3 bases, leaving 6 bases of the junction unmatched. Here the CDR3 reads CASSASGTANTEAFF. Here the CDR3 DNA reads TGTGCCAGCAGCGCCTCCGGGACAGCGAACACTGAAGCTTTCTTT.

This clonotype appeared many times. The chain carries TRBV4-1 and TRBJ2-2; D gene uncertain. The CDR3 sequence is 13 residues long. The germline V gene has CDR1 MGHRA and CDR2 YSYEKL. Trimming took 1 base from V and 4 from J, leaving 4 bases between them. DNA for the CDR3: TGCGCCAGCAGCCAAGTTCCCACCGGGGAGCTGTTTTTT. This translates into CASSQVPTGELFF.

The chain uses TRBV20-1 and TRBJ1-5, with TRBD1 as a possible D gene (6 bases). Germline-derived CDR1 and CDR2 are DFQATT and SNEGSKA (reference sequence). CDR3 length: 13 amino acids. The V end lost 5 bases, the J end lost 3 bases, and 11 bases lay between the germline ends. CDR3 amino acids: CSASRQDNQPQHF. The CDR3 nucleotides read TGCAGTGCTTCGCGACAGGACAATCAGCCCCAGCATTTT.

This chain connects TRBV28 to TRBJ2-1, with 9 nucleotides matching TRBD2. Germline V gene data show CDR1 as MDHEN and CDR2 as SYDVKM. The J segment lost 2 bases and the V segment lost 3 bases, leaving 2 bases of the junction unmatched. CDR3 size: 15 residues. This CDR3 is CASSFGGGAYNEQFF. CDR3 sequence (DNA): TGTGCCAGCAGTTTTGGCGGGGGGGCCTACAATGAGCAGTTCTTC. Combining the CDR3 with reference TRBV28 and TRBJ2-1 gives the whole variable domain DVKVTQSSRYLVKRTGEKVFLECVQDMDHENMFWYRQDPGLGLRLIYFSYDVKMKEKGDIPEGYSVSREKKERFSLILESASTNQTSMYLCASSFGGGAYNEQFFGPGTRLTVL.

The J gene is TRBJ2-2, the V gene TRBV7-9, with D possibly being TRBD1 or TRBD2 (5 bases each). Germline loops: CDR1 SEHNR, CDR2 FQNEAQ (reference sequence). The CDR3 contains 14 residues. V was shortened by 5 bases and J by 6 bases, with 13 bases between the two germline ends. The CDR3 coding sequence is TGTGCCAGCAGCCCCGGGGCCTGGGCCGGGGAGCTGTTTTTT. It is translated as CASSPGAWAGELFF.

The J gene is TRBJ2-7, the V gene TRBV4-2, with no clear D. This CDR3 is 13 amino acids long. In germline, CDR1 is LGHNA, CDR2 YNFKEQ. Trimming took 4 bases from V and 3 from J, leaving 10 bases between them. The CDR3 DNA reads TGTGCCAGCAGCCTATATGGGGACTACGAGCAGTACTTC. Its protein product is CASSLYGDYEQYF.

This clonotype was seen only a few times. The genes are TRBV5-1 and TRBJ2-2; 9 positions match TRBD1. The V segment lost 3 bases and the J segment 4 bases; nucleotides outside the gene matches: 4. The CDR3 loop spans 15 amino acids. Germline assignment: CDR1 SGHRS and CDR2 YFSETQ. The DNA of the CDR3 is TGCGCCAGCAGCTCGGGACAGGGAGTCACCGGGGAGCTGTTTTTT. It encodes CASSSGQGVTGELFF.

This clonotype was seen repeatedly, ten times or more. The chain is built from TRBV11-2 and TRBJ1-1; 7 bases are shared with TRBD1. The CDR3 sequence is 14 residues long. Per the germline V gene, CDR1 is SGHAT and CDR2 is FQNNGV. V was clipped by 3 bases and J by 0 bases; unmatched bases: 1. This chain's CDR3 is CASSFGQVNTEAFF. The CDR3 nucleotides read TGTGCCAGCAGCTTCGGACAGGTGAACACTGAAGCTTTCTTT.

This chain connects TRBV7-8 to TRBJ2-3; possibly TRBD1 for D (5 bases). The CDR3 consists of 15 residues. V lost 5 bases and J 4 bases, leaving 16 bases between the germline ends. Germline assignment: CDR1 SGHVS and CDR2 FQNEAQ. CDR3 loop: CASSRGQGLADTQYF. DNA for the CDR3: TGTGCCAGCAGCCGAGGTCAGGGTTTAGCAGATACGCAGTATTTT.

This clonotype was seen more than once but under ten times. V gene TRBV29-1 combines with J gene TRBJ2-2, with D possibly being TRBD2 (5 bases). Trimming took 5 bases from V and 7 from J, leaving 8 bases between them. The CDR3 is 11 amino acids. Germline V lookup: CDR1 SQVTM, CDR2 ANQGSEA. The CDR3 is CSVTEGGELFF. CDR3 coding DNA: TGCAGCGTTACCGAGGGCGGGGAGCTGTTTTTT.

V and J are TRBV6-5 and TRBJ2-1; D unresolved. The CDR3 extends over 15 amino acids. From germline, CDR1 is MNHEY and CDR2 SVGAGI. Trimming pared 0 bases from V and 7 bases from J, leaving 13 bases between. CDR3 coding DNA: TGTGCCAGCAGTTACTCGAATCGTGGTTCGAATGAGCAGTTCTTC. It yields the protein CASSYSNRGSNEQFF.